This T cell receptor (beta chain) was sequenced during a study of OX40 agonist ivuxolimab in advanced cancers. Study-wide background: Every 2 weeks, patients received ivuxolimab intravenously, dosed at 0.01 to 10 mg/kg. Study results and caveats: With doses of 0.1 to 3.0 mg/kg, CD4+ and CD8+ blood T cells had undergone clonal expansion by week 6. Partial responders dosed at 0.1-3.0 mg/kg displayed clonal expansion ranking among the lowest.

Repertoires were generated with immunoSEQ multiplex PCR, while TCRdb's copy carries only in-frame clones and drops some. The sample yields tens of thousands of clones, 70% to 90% seen once. In its sample, this clone was seen once. Its antigen is unidentified. The CDR3 is made up of 14 amino acids. V gave up 5 bases and J gave up 1 base; unmatched junction bases: 4. Germline assignment: CDR1 SGHVS and CDR2 FQNEAQ. The chain links TRBV7-8 to TRBJ2-7; 8 bases match TRBD2. Here the sequenced sample was CD4+ or CD8+ T cells sorted from blood, taken in a trial of the OX40 agonist ivuxolimab. The TCR comes from an adult with an advanced solid tumor such as melanoma, head and neck, liver or kidney cancer. Here the CDR3 DNA reads TGTGCCAGCAGCCCTACTAGCGGATCCTACGAGCAGTACTTC. Translated, it gives CASSPTSGSYEQYF.